The 3 T cell receptor beta chains below were found in one sample sequenced in a study of blood T cell repertoires in COVID-19. The protocol was immunoSEQ multiplex PCR, while the TCRdb copy is restricted to in-frame clones and leaves out a portion. The sample has hundreds of thousands of clones; over 70% are singletons. Material for sequencing was peripheral blood. The receptors were gathered from a human donor in a cohort sampled during active COVID-19.

This chain links TRBV4-3 with TRBJ2-5; TRBD2 aligns across 9 bases. Germline-derived CDR1 and CDR2 are LGHNA and YSLEER. V gave up 0 bases and J gave up 4 bases; unmatched junction bases: 3. The CDR3 contains 15 residues. CDR3: CASSQERGGRETQYF. The DNA for the CDR3 is TGCGCCAGCAGCCAAGAGCGGGGGGGACGAGAGACCCAGTACTTC.

This rearrangement joins TRBV25-1 to TRBJ2-7; D is perhaps TRBD2 (6 bases). The CDR3 runs 14 residues. Trimming pared 6 bases from V and 6 bases from J, leaving 18 bases between. Germline CDR1 is MGHDK and CDR2 is SYGVNS. The DNA for the CDR3 is TGTGCCAGCAGGGGAGAATGGAGGGGCAGCGAGCAGTACTTC. This encodes CASRGEWRGSEQYF.

The V gene is TRBV14, the J gene TRBJ1-3; D is possibly TRBD1 (6 bases). There are 16 residues in the CDR3. V shed 3 bases and J shed 3 bases, with 15 bases lying between them. Germline loops: CDR1 SGHDN, CDR2 FVKESK. The CDR3 spells CASSQAAGGVGNTIYF. Here the CDR3 DNA reads TGTGCCAGCAGCCAGGCGGCTGGGGGCGTTGGAAACACCATATATTTT.